This T cell receptor beta chain came from a study of blood T cells in healthy people across ages. The J segment lost 5 bases and the V segment lost 3 bases, leaving 14 bases of the junction unmatched. This CDR3 contains 16 residues. Germline-derived CDR1 and CDR2 are DFQATT and SNEGSKA (reference sequence). This clonotype was observed a handful of times. Its antigen is unidentified. The study, taken as a whole, reports: Diversity was higher, and naive CD4+ cells more numerous, in long-lived donors than in aged donors. Per million T cells, the diversity of TCR beta decreased roughly linearly as age advanced. It was held that diversity estimates obtained from one million T cells represented underestimates. Because sorting was not performed, PBMCs prevented conclusive naive versus antigen-experienced comparison.

With a J-beta primer mix and a sample-barcoded 5' primer, a second PCR ran about 7 to 12 cycles. MiXCR, run by TCRdb on the 5' RACE reads, gives a single entry per CDR3 protein. The table has about 570,000 distinct CDR3 sequences, roughly a quarter seen once; the top ten hold around 18%. The rearrangement links TRBV20-1 to TRBJ1-1; 8 positions agree with TRBD1. The TCR sequence derives from a woman between 65 and 79 years old in good health. Sequenced: blood. The CDR3 loop is CSARTGVGTLATEAFF. As DNA, the CDR3 is TGCAGTGCTAGGACAGGGGTTGGTACGCTTGCGACTGAAGCTTTCTTT.